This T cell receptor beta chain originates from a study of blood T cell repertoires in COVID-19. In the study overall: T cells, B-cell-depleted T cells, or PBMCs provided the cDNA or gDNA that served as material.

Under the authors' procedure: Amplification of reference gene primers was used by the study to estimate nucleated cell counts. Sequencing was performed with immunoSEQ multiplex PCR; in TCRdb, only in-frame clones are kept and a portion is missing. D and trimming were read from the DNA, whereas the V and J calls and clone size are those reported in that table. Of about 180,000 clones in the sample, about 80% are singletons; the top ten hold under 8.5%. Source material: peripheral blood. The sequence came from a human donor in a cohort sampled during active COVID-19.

The CDR3 DNA is TGCGCCAGCAGCCAACCGGGTGTGTCTAACTATGGCTACACCTTC. Protein product: CASSQPGVSNYGYTF. The chain employs TRBV4-1 and TRBJ1-2; unclear D gene. Trimming took 2 bases from V and 0 from J, leaving 10 bases between them. Germline V gene sequence: CDR1 MGHRA, CDR2 YSYEKL. CDR3 length: 15 amino acids.